This T cell receptor beta chain was recovered during a study of neoadjuvant anti-PD-1 for oral cavity cancer. This table comes from immunoSEQ multiplex PCR, and its TCRdb copy is limited to in-frame clones, with some not included. This repertoire shows about 6,700 clones, about two thirds found once; its top ten account for 2.5% to 3.5%. Study-wide points: Post-nivolumab, blood T cell clonality was significantly elevated in non-responders.

Remarks on this clone: Its specificity is not known.

The CDR3 has 14 amino acids. Trimming removed 0 bases at V and 1 base at J, with 6 bases between. Germline CDR1 and CDR2: SGDLS and YYNGEE. The receptor was derived from a person between 40 and 79 years old with oral cavity squamous cell carcinoma. This specimen consisted of PBMCs, obtained before nivolumab (anti-PD-1) treatment. The chain couples TRBV9 to TRBJ2-3; no clear D. Here the CDR3 DNA reads TGTGCCAGCAGCGTAGGGTGGGGCACAGATACGCAGTATTTT. It codes for CASSVGWGTDTQYF.